This T cell receptor beta chain appears in the sequencing data of a study of T-cell memory formation after mild COVID-19 (TCRdb year 2021). For the wider study: TCR sequence clusters from the two donors were found to be largely donor specific. T-cell clones expanding and contracting after mild COVID-19 in two donors were tracked by longitudinal TCRalpha and TCRbeta repertoire sequencing. Two young, previously healthy adult volunteers made up the cohort, one male and one female.

Ficoll-Paque density gradient centrifugation was the method used to isolate PBMCs. Overall study results and their limits: Contracting CD4+ clones were found mainly in CM and EM memory subsets, while CD8+ clones were enriched in EMRA. The second-wave clones that peaked on day 37 were not confirmed to be SARS-CoV-2 specific. The detection of some responding clones in pre-infection memory suggests that pre-existing cross-reactive memory T cells joined the SARS-CoV-2 response. Clones that contracted from day 15 to 85 showed balanced CD4/CD8 phenotypes, whereas a second wave of clones that expanded from day 15 to 37 leaned towards CD4+. The study covered only two mild cases, and larger cohorts including severe cases with pre-infection samples were considered necessary.

This clonotype was seen just once. Its recognized antigen is unknown. No qualities accompany the bases; no much larger clone lies one base away. A single read counts as weak evidence. The reads were generated on an Illumina NovaSeq 6000. TCRalpha and TCRbeta cDNA libraries were built by 5'RACE with constant-segment primers, adding sample barcodes and unique molecular identifiers. Trizol reagent was used to extract RNA from every sample. Libraries were amplified in two PCR steps, with a second sample barcode and Illumina TruSeq adapters added in the second step. Libraries were sequenced on an Illumina NovaSeq with 2 x 150 bp paired-end reads. The authors processed their data as follows. The reads were demultiplexed and collapsed into UMI-guided consensus sequences using migec v1.2.7. Using mixcr v2.1.11, UMI consensuses were aligned to TRA and TRB V and J templates and then assembled into clonotypes. Expanded or contracted clonotypes were those called significant by both edgeR and NoisET, with noise models trained on biological replicates. For edgeR calls, the cutoffs were a false discovery rate-adjusted p below 0.01 and a log2 fold-change threshold of 1. As an exploratory analysis of dynamics, PCA with hierarchical clustering was applied to max-normalized trajectories of the 1000 most abundant clonotypes. The CD4 or CD8 phenotype of responding clones was assigned using the separately sequenced CD4+ and CD8+ repertoires. TCRdb reanalyzed the raw reads on its own, using fastp at Q25 for trimming and MiXCR for clone calling, and kept in-frame beta chains. Records with the same CDR3 protein are collapsed into one entry carrying the most frequent genes and DNA. The V and J calls were determined by TCRdb, not by the authors. Counted in this sample were around 80,000 distinct CDR3 sequences; approximately 15% of them appeared once. Of the sample, 31% is held by the ten largest clones.

The CDR3 runs 15 amino acids, cysteine and phenylalanine included. The read is trimmed to its CDR3 DNA, 45 bases read in frame from base 1. V is cut by 0 bases and J by 5 bases, and the space between the germline ends is 13 bases. Reading the germline V gene (reference sequence) gives CDR1 SEHNR and CDR2 FQNEAQ. This TCR was recovered from an adult woman who had mild COVID-19 (a few samples of this study predate the infection). The sample titles of this study are shuffled in the database, so cell type and time point are left out; the donor was told from shared clones. The sequence links TRBV7-9 to TRBJ1-2; the D segment cannot be called with confidence. Sequencing input: PBMCs or a T cell subset sorted from them (not recorded which). In nucleotide form, the sequence is TGTGCCAGCAGCTTAGCGATGGCAGAGGGTTATGGCTACACCTTC. Its protein reads: CASSLAMAEGYGYTF.